The clone carrying this T cell receptor beta chain occurred once. Authors' data handling: Amplifying reference gene primers gave estimates of nucleated cell counts. Some clones are missing from TCRdb's copy, which holds only in-frame ones; the method was immunoSEQ multiplex PCR. V, J and clone size are taken as reported in that table, and D and trimming were inferred from the DNA itself. The repertoire holds over 90,000 clones, with 90% as singletons. V lost 7 bases, J lost 8 bases, and 6 bases stayed unmatched. The germline CDR1 and CDR2 sequences are SQVTM and ANQGSEA. The CDR3 has 12 residues. The record originates from a study of blood T cell repertoires in COVID-19. On the study more broadly: Italy, Spain and the United States were the sources of the convalescent and acute COVID-19 samples. PBMCs, B-cell-depleted T cells, or T cells were the source of the cDNA or gDNA that made up the material.

This TCR came from a man in his forties or fifties with acute or convalescent COVID-19. Sequencing input: peripheral blood. The chain uses TRBV29-1 and TRBJ1-2; 11 bases are a match to TRBD1. CDR3 bases: TGCAGCGCCACGGACAGGGGGCTCGGCTACACCTTC. Translating gives CSATDRGLGYTF.